This T cell receptor beta chain was captured by sequencing in a study of cytomegalovirus exposure and HLA in healthy donors. Whole-study context: Within the Caucasian-associated ancestry cluster were approximately 77% of the roughly 400 genotyped donors. Study findings and constraints: Earlier analysis yielded a pattern in which most TCR beta V segments were productive about 90% or about 30% of the time.

In the case of this clone: Its specificity is unknown.

This CDR3 comprises 16 residues. CDR1 is MDHEN and CDR2 is SYDVKM in the germline V gene. V shed 1 base and J 2 bases; nucleotides not matched to a gene: 6. This PCR relied on a set of 60 Vbeta primers and 13 Jbeta primers. The method was immunoSEQ multiplex PCR; TCRdb's version includes in-frame clones alone and lacks a portion of them. The sample has around 150,000 clones; just under 70% are singletons. The sequenced sample consisted of PBMCs. This sequence joins TRBV28 and TRBJ2-5; TRBD1 matches 8 bases. This TCR derives from a man in his sixties in good health and CMV-seronegative. This CDR3 is CASSLFGTGVQETQYF. The CDR3 DNA reads as TGTGCCAGCAGTTTATTCGGGACAGGTGTTCAAGAGACCCAGTACTTC.